The subject of this entry is one T cell receptor (beta chain). The antigen is undetermined. This sample was included in a study of cytomegalovirus exposure and HLA in healthy donors. Study overall: In an early release, HLA-typed donors contributed 77 million or so unique TCR sequences. Study-wide points: For most TCR beta V segments, an earlier analysis put the productive rate at about 87% or about 30% of the time. In a later analysis, a genetic analysis reported fewer productive-TCR N-insertions in an Asian-associated ancestry cluster than the cohort average.

Germline V lookup: CDR1 MNHNS, CDR2 SASEGT. The CDR3 spans 13 residues. The V segment lost 7 bases and the J segment 1 base; nucleotides outside the gene matches: 0. Amplification used 60 Vbeta primers and 13 Jbeta primers. Libraries were prepared by immunoSEQ multiplex PCR; TCRdb keeps only in-frame clonotypes and omits some of them. The data contain some 120,000 clones, roughly 80% of them singletons. The sequencing input was PBMCs. The V and J genes are TRBV6-1 and TRBJ2-2; TRBD1 agrees at 7 bases. This TCR was sampled from a woman between 35 and 50 years old in good health and CMV-seronegative. Written as DNA, the CDR3 is TGTGCCAGCAACAGGGGGAACACCGGGGAGCTGTTTTTT. Its protein is CASNRGNTGELFF.